A selection of T cell receptor beta chains follows, all from one sample in a study of type 1 regulatory T cells. From the reads, TCRdb called clonotypes with MiXCR, one entry per CDR3 protein. The sample includes about 59,000 distinct CDR3 sequences, 62% of them seen just once. Antigens of these TCRs are unknown. The sequenced sample consisted of cultured non-Tr1 T cells, either the whole culture or a sorted T cell fraction (not recorded which). The receptors were gathered from a human donor in good health. CDR3s include the opening cysteine and the closing phenylalanine or tryptophan. D genes are given only for firm matches. The size entry is marked missing in some rows and otherwise reads once, few, many or a size class.

CDR3 | DNA | J | D | size | V
CSVRGKGALEQYF | TGCAGCGTTCGAGGAAAGGGGGCCCTCGAGCAGTACTTC | TRBJ2-7 | TRBD1 | - | TRBV29-1
CASSLDRGEETQYF | TGTGCCAGCAGTTTGGACAGGGGAGAAGAGACCCAGTACTTC | TRBJ2-5 | TRBD1 | few | TRBV27
CASSSDRGPYGYTF | TGTGCCAGCAGCTCGGACCGGGGCCCCTATGGCTACACCTTC | TRBJ1-2 | - | few | TRBV7-2
CASSHVGQTYEQYF | TGTGCCAGCAGCCACGTCGGACAGACCTACGAGCAGTACTTC | TRBJ2-7 | - | - | TRBV7-9
CASSGSLDRGTQYF | TGTGCCAGCAGTGGAAGTCTCGATCGTGGGACCCAGTACTTC | TRBJ2-5 | - | - | TRBV6-1
CSAGVETQYF | TGCAGTGCCGGTGTGGAGACCCAGTACTTC | TRBJ2-5 | - | - | TRBV20-1
CASRLLAGGEQFF | TGTGCCAGCAGGCTACTAGCGGGAGGTGAGCAGTTCTTC | TRBJ2-1 | TRBD2 | - | TRBV12-3/TRBV12-4
CSASVTGTGGGQSYNEQFF | TGCAGTGCTAGCGTAACCGGGACAGGGGGCGGCCAGTCCTACAATGAGCAGTTCTTC | TRBJ2-1 | TRBD1 | - | TRBV20-1
CASSQSGNENGGELFF | TGTGCCAGCAGCCAATCCGGGAATGAGAACGGCGGGGAGCTGTTTTTT | TRBJ2-2 | - | - | TRBV3-1
CASSLAGSAVYEQYF | TGCGCCAGCAGCTTGGCGGGGTCAGCCGTCTACGAGCAGTACTTC | TRBJ2-7 | - | - | TRBV5-1
CASSLRSRVTTNEKLFF | TGTGCCAGCAGCTTACGATCCAGGGTCACCACTAATGAAAAACTGTTTTTT | TRBJ1-4 | - | - | TRBV7-2
CASSTSEITYEQYF | TGTGCCAGCAGCACTAGCGAGATAACCTACGAGCAGTACTTC | TRBJ2-7 | TRBD2 | - | TRBV11-1
CASRSGTDLYEQYF | TGCGCCAGCAGAAGCGGGACAGATCTCTACGAGCAGTACTTC | TRBJ2-7 | - | - | TRBV10-2
CASSPQMGGHEQYF | TGTGCCAGCAGCCCCCAAATGGGGGGCCACGAGCAGTACTTC | TRBJ2-7 | - | - | TRBV7-2
CASSTHRGIDGYTF | TGTGCCAGTAGTACCCACAGGGGTATTGATGGCTACACCTTC | TRBJ1-2 | TRBD1 | - | TRBV19
CASSLGIATDATNEKLFF | TGCGCCAGCAGCTTGGGTATCGCGACAGATGCAACTAATGAAAAACTGTTTTTT | TRBJ1-4 | - | few | TRBV5-1
CASSVQGYGYTF | TGTGCCAGTAGTGTACAGGGGTATGGCTACACCTTC | TRBJ1-2 | TRBD1 | - | TRBV19
CASSVSGDSQNIQYF | TGTGCCAGCAGCGTGAGTGGAGATAGCCAAAACATTCAGTACTTC | TRBJ2-4 | - | - | TRBV9
CASRLGRLTDTQYF | TGTGCCAGCAGGCTCGGACGTCTAACAGATACGCAGTATTTT | TRBJ2-3 | - | - | TRBV7-2
CASSSLLSGSFHEQFF | TGTGCCAGCAGTTCGTTACTTAGCGGGAGCTTCCATGAGCAGTTCTTC | TRBJ2-1 | TRBD2 | - | TRBV13
CASSPQDRAFTF | TGTGCCAGCAGCCCCCAGGACAGGGCTTTCACCTTC | TRBJ1-2 | TRBD1 | - | TRBV9
CAPTQGDGNTIYF | TGTGCCCCAACACAGGGCGACGGAAACACCATATATTTT | TRBJ1-3 | - | few | TRBV12-3/TRBV12-4
CASSQLGGAPLAYTF | TGCGCCAGCAGCCAATTGGGTGGGGCCCCGTTAGCCTACACCTTC | TRBJ1-2 | - | - | TRBV4-3
CASSRDRYQDTQYF | TGCGCCAGCAGCCGGGACAGGTACCAAGATACGCAGTATTTT | TRBJ2-3 | TRBD1 | - | TRBV5-1
CASSDTDREYMGGYTF | TGTGCCAGCAGTGACACGGACAGAGAGTATATGGGGGGCTACACCTTC | TRBJ1-2 | - | - | TRBV6-4
CATKEGSGNQETQYF | TGTGCCACCAAGGAGGGTAGCGGGAACCAAGAGACCCAGTACTTC | TRBJ2-5 | TRBD2 | - | TRBV19
CASSVVRHSYEQYF | TGTGCCAGCAGCGTAGTCAGACACTCCTACGAGCAGTACTTC | TRBJ2-7 | - | - | TRBV9
CASSLAKLAGGGTGELFF | TGTGCCAGCAGCTTAGCTAAACTAGCGGGAGGAGGGACCGGGGAGCTGTTTTTT | TRBJ2-2 | TRBD2 | - | TRBV7-2